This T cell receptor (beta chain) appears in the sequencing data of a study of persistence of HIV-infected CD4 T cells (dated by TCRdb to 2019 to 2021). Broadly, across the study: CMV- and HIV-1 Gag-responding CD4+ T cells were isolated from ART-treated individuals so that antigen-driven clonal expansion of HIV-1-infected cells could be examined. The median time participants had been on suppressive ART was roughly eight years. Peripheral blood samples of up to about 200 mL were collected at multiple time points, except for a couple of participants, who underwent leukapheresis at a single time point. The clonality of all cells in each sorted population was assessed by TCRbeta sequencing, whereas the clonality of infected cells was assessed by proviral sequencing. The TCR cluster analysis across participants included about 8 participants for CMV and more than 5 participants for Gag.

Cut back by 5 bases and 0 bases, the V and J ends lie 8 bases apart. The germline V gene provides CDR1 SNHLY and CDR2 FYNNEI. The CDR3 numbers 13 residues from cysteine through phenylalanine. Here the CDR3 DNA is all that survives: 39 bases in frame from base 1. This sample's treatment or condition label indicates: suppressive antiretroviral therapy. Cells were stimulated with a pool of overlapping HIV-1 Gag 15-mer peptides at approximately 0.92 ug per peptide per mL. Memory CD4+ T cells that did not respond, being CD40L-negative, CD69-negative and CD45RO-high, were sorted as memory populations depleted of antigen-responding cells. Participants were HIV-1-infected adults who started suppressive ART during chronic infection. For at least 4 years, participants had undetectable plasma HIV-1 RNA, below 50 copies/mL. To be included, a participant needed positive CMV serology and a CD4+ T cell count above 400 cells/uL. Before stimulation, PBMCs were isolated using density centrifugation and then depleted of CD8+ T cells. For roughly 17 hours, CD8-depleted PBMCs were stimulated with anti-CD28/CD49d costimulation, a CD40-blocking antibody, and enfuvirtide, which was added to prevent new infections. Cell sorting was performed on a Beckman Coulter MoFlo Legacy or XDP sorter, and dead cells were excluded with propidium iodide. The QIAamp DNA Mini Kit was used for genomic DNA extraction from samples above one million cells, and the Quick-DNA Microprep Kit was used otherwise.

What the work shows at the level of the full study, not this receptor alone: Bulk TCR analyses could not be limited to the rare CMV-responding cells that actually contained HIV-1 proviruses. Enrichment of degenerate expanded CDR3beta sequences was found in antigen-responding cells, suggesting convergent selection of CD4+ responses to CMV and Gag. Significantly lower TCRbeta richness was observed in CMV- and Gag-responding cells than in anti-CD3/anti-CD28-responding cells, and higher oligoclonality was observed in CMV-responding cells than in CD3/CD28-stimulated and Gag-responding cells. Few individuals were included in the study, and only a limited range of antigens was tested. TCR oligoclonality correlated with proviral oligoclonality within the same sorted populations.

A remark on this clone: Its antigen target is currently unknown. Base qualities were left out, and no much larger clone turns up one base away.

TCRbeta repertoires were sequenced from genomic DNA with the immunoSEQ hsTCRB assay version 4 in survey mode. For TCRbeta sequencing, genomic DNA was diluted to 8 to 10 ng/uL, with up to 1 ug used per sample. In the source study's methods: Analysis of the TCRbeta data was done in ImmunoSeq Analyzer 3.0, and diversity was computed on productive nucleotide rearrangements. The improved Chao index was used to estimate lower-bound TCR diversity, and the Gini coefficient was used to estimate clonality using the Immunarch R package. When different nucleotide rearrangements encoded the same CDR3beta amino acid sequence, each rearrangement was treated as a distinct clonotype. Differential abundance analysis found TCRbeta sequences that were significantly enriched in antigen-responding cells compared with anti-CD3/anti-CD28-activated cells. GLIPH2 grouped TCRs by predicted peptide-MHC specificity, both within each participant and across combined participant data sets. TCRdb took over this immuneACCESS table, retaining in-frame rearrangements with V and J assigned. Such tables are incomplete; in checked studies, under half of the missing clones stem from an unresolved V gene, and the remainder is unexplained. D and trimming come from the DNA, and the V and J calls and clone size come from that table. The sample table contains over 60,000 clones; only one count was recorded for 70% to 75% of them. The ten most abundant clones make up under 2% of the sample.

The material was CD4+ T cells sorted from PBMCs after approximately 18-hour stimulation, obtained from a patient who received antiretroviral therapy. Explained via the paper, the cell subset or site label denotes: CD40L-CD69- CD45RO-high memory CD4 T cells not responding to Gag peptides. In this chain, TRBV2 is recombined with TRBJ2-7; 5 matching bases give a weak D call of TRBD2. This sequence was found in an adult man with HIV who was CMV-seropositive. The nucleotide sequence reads TGTGCCAGCAGTAACGGGGTCTCCTACGAGCAGTACTTC. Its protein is CASSNGVSYEQYF.